A single TCR beta chain is shown here with its context. What it binds is not known. From the 5' RACE reads, TCRdb lists one entry per CDR3 protein and no DNA. This table holds fewer than 400,000 distinct CDR3 sequences. The CDR3 runs to 15 residues. Germline V CDR1 and CDR2: SGHRS, YFSETQ. The data were obtained in a study of T cells expressing NK-cell markers. Broader study findings: The CD3+CD56-NKG2C+ fraction of a handful of donors was also led by these clonotypes.

The sequence came from a man between 18 and 69 years old in good health. Sequenced: blood T cells: a sorted CD56 or NKG2C T cell subset, CD4+ or CD8+ T cells, or bulk PBMC T cells (not recorded which). The chain recombines TRBV5-1 with TRBJ1-1; TCRdb proposes TRBD1, but this gene call is untestable without DNA. The CDR3 reads CASSRSRDVNTEAFF.